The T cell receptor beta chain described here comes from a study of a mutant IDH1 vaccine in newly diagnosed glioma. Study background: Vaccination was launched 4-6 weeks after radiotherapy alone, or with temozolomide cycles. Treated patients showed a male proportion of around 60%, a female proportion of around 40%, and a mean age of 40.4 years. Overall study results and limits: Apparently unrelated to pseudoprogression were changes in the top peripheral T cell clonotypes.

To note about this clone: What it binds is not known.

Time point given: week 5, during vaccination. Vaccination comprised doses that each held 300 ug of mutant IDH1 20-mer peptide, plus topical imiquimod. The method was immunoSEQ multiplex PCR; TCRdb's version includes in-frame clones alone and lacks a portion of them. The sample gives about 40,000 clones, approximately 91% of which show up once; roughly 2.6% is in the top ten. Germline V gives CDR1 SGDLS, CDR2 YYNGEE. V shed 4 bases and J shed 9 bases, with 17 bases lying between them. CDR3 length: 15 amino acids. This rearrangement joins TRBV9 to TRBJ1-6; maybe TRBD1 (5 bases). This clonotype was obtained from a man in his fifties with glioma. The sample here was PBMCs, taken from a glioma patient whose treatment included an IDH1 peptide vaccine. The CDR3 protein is CASSPRPGAGSPLHF. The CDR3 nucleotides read TGTGCCAGCAGCCCCCGCCCCGGGGCGGGTTCACCCCTCCACTTT.